These 23 T cell receptor beta chains were all obtained from the same sample, sequenced in a study of blood T cell repertoires in COVID-19. The assay was immunoSEQ multiplex PCR, and TCRdb's table has in-frame clones only and misses some. Among fewer than 200,000 clones listed, roughly 90% were seen once. The sample was peripheral blood. These receptors were obtained from a man aged 65 to 85 with active or convalescent COVID-19.

This clone was recorded a few times. The chain combines TRBV5-1 with TRBJ2-7, with D perhaps TRBD2 (6 bases). Trimming left V 0 bases short and J 7 bases short, with 11 bases between. Germline assignment: CDR1 SGHRS and CDR2 YFSETQ. The CDR3 length is 13 residues. Here the CDR3 DNA reads TGCGCCAGCAGCTTGGGTCTAGGGAGGGAGCAGTACTTC. Translated: CASSLGLGREQYF.

This rearrangement joins TRBV7-2 to TRBJ2-1; D gene unclear. The CDR3 length is 15 residues. Germline CDR1 and CDR2: SGHTA and FQGNSA. Deletions cut 4 bases from V and 0 bases from J, with 10 bases between. CDR3 sequence (DNA): TGTGCCAGCAGCTCATTTTTCAGCTCCTACAATGAGCAGTTCTTC. Protein: CASSSFFSSYNEQFF.

CDR3 sequence: CASSQTGMGYTF. In DNA form, the CDR3 reads TGTGCCAGCAGTCAGACAGGGATGGGCTACACCTTC. V is TRBV28 and J is TRBJ1-2; 7 nucleotides match TRBD1. With 5 bases clipped from V and 8 bases from J, the junction kept 5 bases outside the gene matches. This CDR3 spans 12 amino acids. Germline loops: CDR1 MDHEN, CDR2 SYDVKM.

V is TRBV5-4 and J is TRBJ2-2; maybe TRBD1 (5 bases). V was pared by 4 bases and J by 7 bases, with 8 bases between. The germline gives CDR1 SGHNT, CDR2 YYREEE (reference sequence). The CDR3 sequence is 12 residues long. The CDR3 reads CASSQGHGELFF. CDR3 nucleotides: TGTGCCAGCAGCCAAGGACACGGGGAGCTGTTTTTT.

The genes are TRBV5-4 and TRBJ2-3; 8 bases line up with TRBD2. V gave up 4 bases and J gave up 0 bases; unmatched junction bases: 4. Looked up from germline, CDR1 is SGHNT and CDR2 is YYREEE (reference sequence). The CDR3 consists of 15 residues. CDR3: CASSILAASTDTQYF. DNA for the CDR3: TGTGCCAGCAGCATACTAGCGGCTAGCACAGATACGCAGTATTTT.

The chain joins TRBV30 to TRBJ2-1; 12 positions agree with TRBD2. The CDR3 contains 18 residues. J lost 0 bases, V lost 3 bases, and 9 bases had no gene match. The germline gives CDR1 GTSNPN, CDR2 SVGIG (reference sequence). The CDR3: CAWSLGLAGLHSYNEQFF. The CDR3 DNA reads TGTGCCTGGAGCTTAGGACTAGCGGGACTCCACTCCTACAATGAGCAGTTCTTC.

The J gene is TRBJ2-5, the V gene TRBV9, with D unclear. The CDR3 totals 15 residues. V lost 0 bases and J lost 1, with 10 bases in between. Germline V gives CDR1 SGDLS, CDR2 YYNGEE. The CDR3 sequence is CASSVVLGTQETQYF. The CDR3 DNA follows: TGTGCCAGCAGCGTAGTCCTGGGCACCCAAGAGACCCAGTACTTC.

This clone was detected once. The chain links TRBV5-1 to TRBJ1-1, with 10 bases aligning to TRBD1. The CDR3 covers 13 residues. Germline V gene sequence: CDR1 SGHRS, CDR2 YFSETQ. V gave up 3 bases and J gave up 7 bases; unmatched junction bases: 3. The CDR3 spells CASSSTGGLEAFF. In DNA, the CDR3 is TGCGCCAGCAGCTCGACAGGGGGCCTTGAAGCTTTCTTT.

The chain is built from TRBV27 and TRBJ2-3; D is perhaps TRBD1 (6 bases). V lost 5 bases, J lost 7 bases, and 19 bases lay in between. The germline CDR1 and CDR2 sequences are MNHEY and SMNVEV (reference sequence). This CDR3 contains 15 residues. CDR3 protein: CASSATRGGTNTQYF. CDR3 sequence (DNA): TGTGCCAGCAGTGCCACCCGGGGTGGGACAAATACGCAGTATTTT.

This chain uses TRBV7-2 with TRBJ1-3; D remains ambiguous. The V gene lost 7 bases and the J gene lost 2 bases, with 12 bases spanning the gap. Germline CDR1 and CDR2: SGHTA and FQGNSA. The CDR3 contains 14 residues. The CDR3 DNA sequence: TGTGCCAGCACCCGCCGTGAGGCTGGAAACACCATATATTTT. The encoded protein is CASTRREAGNTIYF.

The chain carries TRBV19 and TRBJ2-2, with D possibly matching TRBD2 (7 bases). Per germline, CDR1 LNHDA and CDR2 SQIVND (reference sequence). There are 16 residues in the CDR3. V dropped 5 bases and J dropped 4 bases, with 17 bases sitting between them. CDR3 region: CASSSGGGAGTGELFF. DNA of the CDR3: TGTGCCAGTAGTTCAGGCGGGGGCGCGGGCACCGGGGAGCTGTTTTTT.

CDR3 amino acids: CASSSTPGGGLLGANVLTF. DNA of the CDR3: TGTGCCAGCAGCTCAACCCCGGGAGGGGGCCTTCTAGGGGCCAACGTCCTGACTTTC. This chain connects TRBV11-3 to TRBJ2-6; D might be TRBD2 (8 bases). The CDR3 totals 19 residues. V lost 4 bases and J 4 bases, leaving 23 bases between the germline ends. The V gene's germline CDR1 is SGHNT and CDR2 YENEEA.

The genes are TRBV11-2 and TRBJ2-3; TRBD1 agrees at 8 bases. CDR3 length: 17 residues. Germline V gene data show CDR1 as SGHAT and CDR2 as FQNNGV. J was trimmed by 0 bases and V by 4 bases; bases with no gene match: 9. CDR3 sequence reads: CASSSPSGQGSTDTQYF. CDR3 bases: TGTGCCAGCAGCTCCCCATCCGGACAGGGCAGCACAGATACGCAGTATTTT.

The V gene is TRBV10-3, the J gene TRBJ1-3; D is ambiguous. The CDR3 covers 14 residues. Germline CDR1 and CDR2: ENHRY and SYGVKD. Between the trimmed V and J ends, which lost 10 bases and 0 bases, there was a span of 13 bases. The chain's CDR3 is CASGGERSGNTIYF. In DNA, the CDR3 is TGTGCCAGCGGCGGGGAACGCTCTGGAAACACCATATATTTT.

V gene TRBV7-3 combines with J gene TRBJ2-1; 7 nucleotides match TRBD1. Trimming at V came to 4 bases and at J to 3 bases, leaving 6 bases not matched to a gene. The CDR3 contains 15 residues. From germline, CDR1 is SGHTA and CDR2 FQGTGA. CDR3 sequence reads: CASSSSGTDYNEQFF. In DNA form, the CDR3 reads TGTGCCAGCAGCTCTTCCGGGACAGACTACAATGAGCAGTTCTTC.

CDR3 residues: CASSSHTEHQPQHF. In DNA, the CDR3 is TGTGCCAGCAGCTCCCATACTGAACATCAGCCCCAGCATTTT. This chain joins TRBV7-9 and TRBJ1-5; no definite D call. The CDR3 covers 14 residues. V was shortened by 4 bases and J by 5 bases, with 12 bases between the two germline ends. The germline CDR1 and CDR2 sequences are SEHNR and FQNEAQ (reference sequence).

The chain recombines TRBV30 with TRBJ1-5, with TRBD1 matching over 7 bases. Germline trimming cut 1 base from V and 0 bases from J; bases unmatched to any gene: 12. The CDR3 runs 18 residues. Per germline, CDR1 GTSNPN and CDR2 SVGIG (reference sequence). The CDR3 region has the DNA TGTGCCTGGAGTGCCACCCTCCGGACAGGCGATAGCAATCAGCCCCAGCATTTT. It is translated as CAWSATLRTGDSNQPQHF. The complete variable domain, with remaining parts taken from reference TRBV30 and TRBJ1-5, reads SQTIHQWPATLVQPVGSPLSLECTVEGTSNPNLYWYRQAAGRGLQLLFYSVGIGQISSEVPQNLSASRPQDRQFILSSKKLLLSDSGFYLCAWSATLRTGDSNQPQHFGDGTRLSIL.

This chain joins TRBV24-1 and TRBJ2-5; TRBD2 might be the D (6 bases). The CDR3 runs to 15 residues. The V end was cut by 1 base, the J end by 3 bases, with 11 bases between. Per the germline V gene, CDR1 is KGHDR and CDR2 is SFDVKD. CDR3 amino acids: CATSDFGGREETQYF. For the CDR3, the DNA is TGTGCCACCAGTGATTTTGGAGGGCGTGAAGAGACCCAGTACTTC.

The chain links TRBV14 to TRBJ1-3; D unresolved. Per the germline V gene, CDR1 is SGHDN and CDR2 is FVKESK. The V and J ends lost 7 bases and 0 bases respectively, with 13 bases between them. The CDR3 loop spans 15 amino acids. CDR3 DNA sequence: TGTGCCAGCACTAAGACGGGATTCTCTGGAAACACCATATATTTT. Its translation: CASTKTGFSGNTIYF.

The V and J genes are TRBV29-1 and TRBJ2-5; D uncertain. V lost 1 base and J 0 bases, leaving 9 bases between the germline ends. CDR3 length equals 14 residues. The V gene's germline CDR1 is SQVTM and CDR2 ANQGSEA. The CDR3 DNA follows: TGCAGCGTTGAAGGCCCAGCGAACCAAGAGACCCAGTACTTC. This sequence encodes CSVEGPANQETQYF. The variable domain in full, with the rest retrieved from reference TRBV29-1 and TRBJ2-5, is SAVISQKPSRDICQRGTSLTIQCQVDSQVTMMFWYRQQPGQSLTLIATANQGSEATYESGFVIDKFPISRPNLTFSTLTVSNMSPEDSSIYLCSVEGPANQETQYFGPGTRLLVL.

The V and J genes are TRBV4-3 and TRBJ2-1; 13 nucleotides match TRBD2. Per germline, CDR1 LGHNA and CDR2 YSLEER. The CDR3 has 19 residues. Germline trimming cut 4 bases from V and 2 bases from J; bases unmatched to any gene: 11. Here the CDR3 reads CASSRHGLAGDGAYNEQFF. CDR3 in DNA: TGCGCCAGCAGCCGTCACGGACTAGCGGGAGACGGGGCCTACAATGAGCAGTTCTTC.

The chain carries TRBV2 and TRBJ1-5; 8 bases match TRBD1. Germline-derived CDR1 and CDR2 are SNHLY and FYNNEI. The CDR3 contains 15 residues. V dropped 6 bases and J dropped 4; count of bases not matched to a gene: 8. The CDR3 DNA is TGTGCCAGCAGCAAGGACAGGGTAGGGAATCAGCCCCAGCATTTT. This sequence encodes CASSKDRVGNQPQHF.

The gene calls are TRBV3-1 (or the pseudogene TRBV3-2) and TRBJ1-1; 9 nucleotides agree with TRBD1. CDR1 LGHDT and CDR2 YNNKEL come from the germline V gene (reference sequence). Trimming cost V 4 bases and J 7 bases; bases outside gene matches: 10. CDR3 length: 15 residues. CDR3 coding DNA: TGTGCCAGCAGCCGATACGGACAGGGGCGGAATGAAGCTTTCTTT. Residues: CASSRYGQGRNEAFF.